This T cell receptor (beta chain) appears in the sequencing data of a study of tumor and adjacent non-tumor tissue in lung cancer. Overall study: Stage I to III disease affected roughly 10 men and roughly five women aged roughly 31 to 80. Study-level points and caveats: Tumor TCR diversity, when higher, was linked to shorter survival. In normal lung, the top 100 clones were significantly more dominant than in tumor. Compared with tumor, normal lung showed significantly lower TCR diversity.

Per germline, CDR1 LGHNA and CDR2 YSLEER. V dropped 3 bases and J dropped 8; count of bases not matched to a gene: 15. The CDR3 runs 18 residues. In regard to this clonotype: Its matching antigen is unknown.

TCRbeta libraries were built with three rounds of nested PCR, modified from ARM-PCR. A single record per CDR3 protein comes from TCRdb applying MiXCR to the multiplex PCR reads. Counted here are about 93,000 distinct CDR3 sequences, around 64% occurring once; the ten biggest clones make up 18%. RNA was extracted from bulk tissue without any cell sorting. V gene TRBV4-3 combines with J gene TRBJ2-6, with 8 positions matching TRBD1. The source is a man aged 55 to 69 with non-small cell lung cancer. The sequencing input was lung tumor tissue. CDR3 sequence: CASSHDGTGFSVTNVLTF. CDR3 in DNA: TGCGCCAGCAGCCACGACGGGACAGGTTTCTCTGTGACCAACGTCCTGACTTTC.